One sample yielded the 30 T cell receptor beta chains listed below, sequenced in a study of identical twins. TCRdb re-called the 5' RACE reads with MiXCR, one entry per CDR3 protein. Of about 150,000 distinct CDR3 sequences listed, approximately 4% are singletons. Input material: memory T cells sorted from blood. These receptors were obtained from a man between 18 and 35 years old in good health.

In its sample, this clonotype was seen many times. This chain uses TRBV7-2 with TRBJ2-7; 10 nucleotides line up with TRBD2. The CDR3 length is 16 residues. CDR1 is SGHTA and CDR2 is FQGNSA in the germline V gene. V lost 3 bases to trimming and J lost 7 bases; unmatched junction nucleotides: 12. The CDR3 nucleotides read TGTGCCAGCAGCTTCAACCCAGCGGGAGGGCCAGGAGAGCAGTACTTC. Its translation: CASSFNPAGGPGEQYF.

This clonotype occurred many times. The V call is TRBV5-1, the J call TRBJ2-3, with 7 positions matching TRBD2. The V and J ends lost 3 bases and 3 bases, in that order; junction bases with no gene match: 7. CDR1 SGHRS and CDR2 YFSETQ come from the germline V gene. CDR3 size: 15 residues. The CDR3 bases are TGCGCCAGCAGCTGGCGGGGGACTCCGACAGATACGCAGTATTTT. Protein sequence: CASSWRGTPTDTQYF.

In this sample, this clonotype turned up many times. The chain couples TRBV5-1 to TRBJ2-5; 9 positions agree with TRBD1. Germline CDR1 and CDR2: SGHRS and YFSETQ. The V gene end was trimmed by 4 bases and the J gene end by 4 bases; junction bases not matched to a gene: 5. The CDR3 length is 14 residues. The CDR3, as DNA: TGCGCCAGCAGCGAGGGGACAGGGCTAGAGACCCAGTACTTC. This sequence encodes CASSEGTGLETQYF.

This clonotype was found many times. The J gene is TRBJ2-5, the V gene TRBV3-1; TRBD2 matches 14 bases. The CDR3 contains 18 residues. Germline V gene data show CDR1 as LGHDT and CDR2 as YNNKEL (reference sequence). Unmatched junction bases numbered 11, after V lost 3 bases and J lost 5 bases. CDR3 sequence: CASSHGSGTSGSRETQYF. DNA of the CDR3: TGTGCCAGCAGCCATGGTTCCGGGACTAGCGGGAGTCGGGAGACCCAGTACTTC.

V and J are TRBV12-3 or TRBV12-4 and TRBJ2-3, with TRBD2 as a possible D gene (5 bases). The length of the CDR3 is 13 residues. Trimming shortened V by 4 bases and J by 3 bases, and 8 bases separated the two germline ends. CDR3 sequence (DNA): TGTGCCAGCAGTTCAGGACTTACAGATACGCAGTATTTT. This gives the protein CASSSGLTDTQYF.

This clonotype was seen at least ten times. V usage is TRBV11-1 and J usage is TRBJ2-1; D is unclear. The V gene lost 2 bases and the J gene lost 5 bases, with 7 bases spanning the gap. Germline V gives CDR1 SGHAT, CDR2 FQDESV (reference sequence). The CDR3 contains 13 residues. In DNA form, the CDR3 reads TGTGCCAGCAGCTTAATCAGAAACAATGAGCAGTTCTTC. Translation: CASSLIRNNEQFF.

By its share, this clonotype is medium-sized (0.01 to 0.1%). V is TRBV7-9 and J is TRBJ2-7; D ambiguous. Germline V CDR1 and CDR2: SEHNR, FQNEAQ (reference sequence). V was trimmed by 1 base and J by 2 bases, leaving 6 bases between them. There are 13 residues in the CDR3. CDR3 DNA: TGTGCCAGCAGCTTAGATGCCCCCTACGAGCAGTACGTC. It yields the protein CASSLDAPYEQYV.

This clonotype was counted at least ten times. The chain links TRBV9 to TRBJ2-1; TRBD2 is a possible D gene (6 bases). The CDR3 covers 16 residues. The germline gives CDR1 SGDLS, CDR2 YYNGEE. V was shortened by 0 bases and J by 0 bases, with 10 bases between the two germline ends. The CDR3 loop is CASSVVRGSSYNEQFF. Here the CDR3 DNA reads TGTGCCAGCAGCGTAGTCCGGGGGAGCTCCTACAATGAGCAGTTCTTC.

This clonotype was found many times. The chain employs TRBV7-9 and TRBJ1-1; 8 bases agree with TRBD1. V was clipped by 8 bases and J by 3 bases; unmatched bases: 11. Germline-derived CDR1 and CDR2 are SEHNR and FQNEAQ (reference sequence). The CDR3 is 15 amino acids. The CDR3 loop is CASLTGVDRDTEAFF. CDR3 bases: TGTGCCAGCCTCACCGGGGTGGACAGGGACACTGAAGCTTTCTTT.

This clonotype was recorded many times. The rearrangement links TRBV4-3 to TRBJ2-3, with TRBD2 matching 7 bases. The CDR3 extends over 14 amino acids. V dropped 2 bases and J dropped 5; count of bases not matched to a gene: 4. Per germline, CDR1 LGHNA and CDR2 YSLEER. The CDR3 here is CASSQQRDRDTQYF. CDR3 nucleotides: TGCGCCAGCAGCCAACAGCGGGATAGAGATACGCAGTATTTT.

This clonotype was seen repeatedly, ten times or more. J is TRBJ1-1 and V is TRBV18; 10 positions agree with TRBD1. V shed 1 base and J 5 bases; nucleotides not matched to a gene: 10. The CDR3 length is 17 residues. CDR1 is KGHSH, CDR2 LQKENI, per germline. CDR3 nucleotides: TGTGCCAGCTCACCACAAACCGGGACAGGGGTGGGAACTGAAGCTTTCTTT. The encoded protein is CASSPQTGTGVGTEAFF.

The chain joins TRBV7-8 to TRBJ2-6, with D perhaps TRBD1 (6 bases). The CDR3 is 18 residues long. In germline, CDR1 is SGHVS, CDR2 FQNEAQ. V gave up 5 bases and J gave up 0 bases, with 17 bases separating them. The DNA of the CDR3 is TGTGCCAGCAGCCGACAGGCTTCGACCGCCTCTGGGGCCAACGTCCTGACTTTC. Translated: CASSRQASTASGANVLTF. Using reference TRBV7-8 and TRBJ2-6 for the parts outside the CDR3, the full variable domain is GAGVSQSPRYKVAKRGQDVALRCDPISGHVSLFWYQQALGQGPEFLTYFQNEAQLDKSGLPSDRFFAERPEGSVSTLKIQRTQQEDSAVYLCASSRQASTASGANVLTFGAGSRLTVL.

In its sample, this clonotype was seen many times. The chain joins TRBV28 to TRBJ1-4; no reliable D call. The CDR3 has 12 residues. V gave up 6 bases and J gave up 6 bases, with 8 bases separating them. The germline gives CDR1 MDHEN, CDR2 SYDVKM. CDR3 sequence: CASRPSDEKLFF. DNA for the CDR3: TGTGCCAGCAGGCCGTCTGATGAAAAACTGTTTTTT.

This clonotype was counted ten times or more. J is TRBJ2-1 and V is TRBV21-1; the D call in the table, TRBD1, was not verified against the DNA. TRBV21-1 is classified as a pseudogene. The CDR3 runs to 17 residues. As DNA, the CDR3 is TGTGCCAGCAGCAAAAGCGGGAGCGGGTTCTGTCCCAATGAGCAGTTCTTC. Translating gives CASSKSGSGFCPNEQFF.

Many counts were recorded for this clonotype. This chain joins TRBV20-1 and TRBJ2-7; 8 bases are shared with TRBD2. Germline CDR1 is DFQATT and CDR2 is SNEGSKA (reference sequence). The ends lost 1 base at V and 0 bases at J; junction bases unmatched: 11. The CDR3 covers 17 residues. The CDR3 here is CSARGGLAGTSSYEQYV. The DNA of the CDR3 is TGCAGTGCTAGAGGGGGTCTAGCGGGTACCAGCTCCTACGAGCAGTACGTC.

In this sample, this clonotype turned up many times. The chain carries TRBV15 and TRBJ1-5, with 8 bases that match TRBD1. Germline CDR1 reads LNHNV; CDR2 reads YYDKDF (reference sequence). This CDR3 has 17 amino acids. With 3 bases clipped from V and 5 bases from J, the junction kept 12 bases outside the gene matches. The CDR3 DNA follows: TGTGCCACCAGCAGCGAATTCCGGTCGACAGGGGATCAGCCCCAGCATTTT. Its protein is CATSSEFRSTGDQPQHF.

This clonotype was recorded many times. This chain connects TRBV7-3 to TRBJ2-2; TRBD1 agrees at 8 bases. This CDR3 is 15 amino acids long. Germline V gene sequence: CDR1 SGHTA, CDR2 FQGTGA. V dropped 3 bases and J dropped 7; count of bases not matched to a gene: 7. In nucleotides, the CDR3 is TGTGCCAGCAGCTTTGGACTTACAGGGGGCGGGGAGCTGTTTTTT. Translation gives CASSFGLTGGGELFF.

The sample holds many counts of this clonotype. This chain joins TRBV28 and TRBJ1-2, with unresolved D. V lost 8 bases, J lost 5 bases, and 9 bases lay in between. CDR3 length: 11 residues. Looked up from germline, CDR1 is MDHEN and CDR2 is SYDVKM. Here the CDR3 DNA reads TGTGCCAGCGGTCAAGGGTATGGCTACACCTTC. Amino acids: CASGQGYGYTF.

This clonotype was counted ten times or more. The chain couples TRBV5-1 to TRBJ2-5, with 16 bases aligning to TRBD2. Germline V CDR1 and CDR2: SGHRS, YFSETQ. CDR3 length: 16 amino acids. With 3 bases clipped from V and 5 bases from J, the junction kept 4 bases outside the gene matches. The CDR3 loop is CASSSGLAGGVETQYF. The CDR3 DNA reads TGCGCCAGCAGCTCGGGACTAGCGGGAGGGGTGGAGACCCAGTACTTC.

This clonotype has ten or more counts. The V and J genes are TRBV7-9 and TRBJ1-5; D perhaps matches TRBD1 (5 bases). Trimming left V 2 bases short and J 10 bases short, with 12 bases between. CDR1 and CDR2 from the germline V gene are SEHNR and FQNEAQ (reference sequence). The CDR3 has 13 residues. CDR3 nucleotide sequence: TGTGCCAGCAGCTTATCTGGGGCCACACCCCAGCATTTT. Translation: CASSLSGATPQHF.

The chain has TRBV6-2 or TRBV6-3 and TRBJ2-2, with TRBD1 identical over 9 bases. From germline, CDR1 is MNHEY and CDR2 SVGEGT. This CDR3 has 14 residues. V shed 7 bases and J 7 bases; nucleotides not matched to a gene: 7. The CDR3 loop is CASTEQGAVGELFF. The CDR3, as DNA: TGTGCCAGCACCGAACAGGGGGCGGTCGGGGAGCTGTTTTTT.

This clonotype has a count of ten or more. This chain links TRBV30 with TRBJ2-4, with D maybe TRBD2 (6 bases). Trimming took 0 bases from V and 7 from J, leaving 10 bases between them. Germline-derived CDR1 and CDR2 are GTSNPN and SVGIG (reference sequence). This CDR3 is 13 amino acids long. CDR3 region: CAWSVAAGNIQYF. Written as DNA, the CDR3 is TGTGCCTGGAGTGTGGCTGCGGGGAACATTCAGTACTTC.

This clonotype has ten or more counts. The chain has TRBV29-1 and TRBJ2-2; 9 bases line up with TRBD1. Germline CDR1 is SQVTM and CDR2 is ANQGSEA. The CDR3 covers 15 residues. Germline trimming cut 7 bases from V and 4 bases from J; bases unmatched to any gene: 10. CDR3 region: CSARGQGEFTGELFF. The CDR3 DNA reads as TGCAGCGCGAGGGGACAGGGAGAGTTCACCGGGGAGCTGTTTTTT.

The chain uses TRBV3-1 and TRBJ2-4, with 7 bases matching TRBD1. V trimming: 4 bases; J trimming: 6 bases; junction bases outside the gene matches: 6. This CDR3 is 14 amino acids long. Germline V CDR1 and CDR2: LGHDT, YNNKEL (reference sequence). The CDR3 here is CASSLRGQRNIQYF. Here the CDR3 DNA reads TGTGCCAGCAGCCTAAGGGGGCAGCGAAACATTCAGTACTTC.

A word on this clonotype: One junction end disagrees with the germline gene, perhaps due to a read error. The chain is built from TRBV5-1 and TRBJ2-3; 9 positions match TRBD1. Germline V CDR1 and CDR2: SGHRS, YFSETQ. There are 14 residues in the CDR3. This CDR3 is CASSSGQGTDTQDF. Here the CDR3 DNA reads TGCGCCAGCAGCTCGGGACAGGGAACAGATACGCAGGATTTT.

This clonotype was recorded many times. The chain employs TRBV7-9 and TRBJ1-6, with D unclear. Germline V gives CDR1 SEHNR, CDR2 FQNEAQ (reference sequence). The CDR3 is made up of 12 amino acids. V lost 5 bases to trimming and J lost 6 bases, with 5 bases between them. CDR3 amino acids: CASSPINSPLHF. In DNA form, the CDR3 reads TGTGCCAGCAGCCCAATTAATTCACCCCTCCACTTT.

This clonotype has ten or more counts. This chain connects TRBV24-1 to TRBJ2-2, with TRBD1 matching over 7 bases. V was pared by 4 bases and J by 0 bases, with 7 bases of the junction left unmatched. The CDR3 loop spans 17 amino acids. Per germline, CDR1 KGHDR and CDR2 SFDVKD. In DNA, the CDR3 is TGTGCCACCAGTGAGCCCGGACAGGCGACGAACACCGGGGAGCTGTTTTTT. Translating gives CATSEPGQATNTGELFF.

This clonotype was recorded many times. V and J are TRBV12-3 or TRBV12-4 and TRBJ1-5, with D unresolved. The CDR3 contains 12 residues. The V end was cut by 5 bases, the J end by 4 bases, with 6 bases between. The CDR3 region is CASSHLNQPQHF. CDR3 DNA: TGTGCCAGCAGTCACCTAAATCAGCCCCAGCATTTT.

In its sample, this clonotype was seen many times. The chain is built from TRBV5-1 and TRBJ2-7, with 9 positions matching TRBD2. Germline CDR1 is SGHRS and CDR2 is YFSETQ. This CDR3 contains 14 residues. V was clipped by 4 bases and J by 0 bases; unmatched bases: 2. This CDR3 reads CASSIAGVSYEQYF. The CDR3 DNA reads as TGCGCCAGCAGCATAGCGGGGGTCTCCTACGAGCAGTACTTC.

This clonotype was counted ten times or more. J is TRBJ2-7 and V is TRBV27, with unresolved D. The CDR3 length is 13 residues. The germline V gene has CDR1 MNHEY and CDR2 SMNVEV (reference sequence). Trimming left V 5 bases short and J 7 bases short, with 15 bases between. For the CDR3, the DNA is TGTGCCAGCAGTCCGCGAACCCACCGAGAGCAGTACTTC. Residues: CASSPRTHREQYF.